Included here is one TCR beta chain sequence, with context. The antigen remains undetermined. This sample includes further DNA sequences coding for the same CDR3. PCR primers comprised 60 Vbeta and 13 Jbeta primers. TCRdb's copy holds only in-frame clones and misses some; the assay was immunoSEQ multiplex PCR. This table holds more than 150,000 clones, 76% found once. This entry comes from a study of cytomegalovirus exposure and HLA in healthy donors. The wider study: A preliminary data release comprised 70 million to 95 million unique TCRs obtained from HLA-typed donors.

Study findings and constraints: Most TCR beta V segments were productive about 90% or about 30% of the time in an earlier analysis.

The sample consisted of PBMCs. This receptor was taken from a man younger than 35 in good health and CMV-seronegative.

The CDR3 nucleotides are TGTGCCAGCAGCTCGAGCGGGGGGGCCTACGAGCAGTACTTC. It specifies CASSSSGGAYEQYF. V is TRBV11-2 and J is TRBJ2-7; TRBD2 agrees at 10 bases. Per the germline V gene, CDR1 is SGHAT and CDR2 is FQNNGV. The trim removed 4 bases at V and 2 bases at J, leaving 2 bases unmatched. There are 14 residues in the CDR3.